This TCR beta chain was captured by sequencing in a study of blood T cell repertoires in COVID-19. Whole-study context: PBMCs, B-cell-depleted T cells, or T cells were the source of the cDNA or gDNA that made up the material.

Measured with immunoSEQ multiplex PCR; TCRdb has only the in-frame clones, and not every one. The top ten clones hold 3.5% to 4.5% of a sample with a few hundred thousand clones, 90% of them seen once. The study recruited people aged roughly 18 to 89 years across around 23 US areas. Membership in each cohort depended on participant-reported clinical history. Trimming stripped 5 bases from V and 4 bases from J, with 30 bases between. The CDR3 runs to 21 residues. Germline lookup yields CDR1 KGHSY and CDR2 FQNENV. Input material: PBMCs or T cells enriched from blood (not recorded which). The source of this sequence is a woman between 18 and 30 years old with acute COVID-19. V gene TRBV16 combines with J gene TRBJ1-6, with D possibly TRBD1 on 5 matching bases. The CDR3 DNA sequence: TGTGCCAGCAGCACATTCGGGAGGGACCCGACCCCAGAGGATTATAATTCACCCCTCCACTTT. Its protein is CASSTFGRDPTPEDYNSPLHF.